The clone carrying this TCR beta chain has ten or more counts. This sample was taken from a study of regulatory T cells in long-lasting Graves disease. Arm-PCR of CDR3 regions with iRepertoire HTBI primers generated TCR beta libraries. TCRdb used MiXCR to reprocess the multiplex PCR reads, holding one entry per CDR3 protein. The sample shows fewer than 500,000 distinct CDR3 sequences, 15% to 20% of them seen only once. Germline V gives CDR1 SGHTA, CDR2 FQGNSA. J gave up 5 bases and V 2 bases, and 3 bases lay outside the gene matches. This CDR3 contains 14 residues. Documented time point: newly diagnosed GD, antithyroid drugs for less than 3 months. PBMC RNA served as the TCR library source. These data also featured in a second study, about T cells in Graves' hyperthyroidism and ophthalmopathy. Turning to that study: Those patients with uncontrolled infection, other autoimmune disease, pregnancy or lactation were excluded.

The specimen was peripheral blood mononuclear cells (PBMCs), collected at new diagnosis, from a patient treated with antithyroid drugs. The clonotype comes from a man between 40 and 49 years old with Graves disease. The chain links TRBV7-2 to TRBJ2-5; 9 bases line up with TRBD2. CDR3 nucleotide sequence: TGTGCCAGCAGCTTATCCAGCGGGGGGGAGACCCAGTACTTC. It translates to CASSLSSGGETQYF. Drawing the rest from reference TRBV7-2 and TRBJ2-5, the complete variable domain is GAGVSQSPSNKVTEKGKDVELRCDPISGHTALYWYRQSLGQGLEFLIYFQGNSAPDKSGLPSDRFSAERTGGSVSTLTIQRTQQEDSAVYLCASSLSSGGETQYFGPGTRLLVL.